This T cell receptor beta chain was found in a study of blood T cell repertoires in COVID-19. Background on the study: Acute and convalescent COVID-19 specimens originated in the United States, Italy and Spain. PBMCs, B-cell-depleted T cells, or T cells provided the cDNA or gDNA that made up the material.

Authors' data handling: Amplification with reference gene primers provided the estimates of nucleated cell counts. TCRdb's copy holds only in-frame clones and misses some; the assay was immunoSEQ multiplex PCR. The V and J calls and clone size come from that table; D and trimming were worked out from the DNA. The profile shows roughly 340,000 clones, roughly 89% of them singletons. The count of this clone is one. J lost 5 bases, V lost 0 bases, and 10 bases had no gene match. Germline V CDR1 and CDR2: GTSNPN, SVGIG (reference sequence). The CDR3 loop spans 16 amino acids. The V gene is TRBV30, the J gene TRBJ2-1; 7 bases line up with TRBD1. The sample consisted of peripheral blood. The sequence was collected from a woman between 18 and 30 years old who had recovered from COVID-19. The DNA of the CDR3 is TGTGCCTGGAGTGTACTTCAGGCAGGGGGTAACAATGAGCAGTTCTTC. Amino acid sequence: CAWSVLQAGGNNEQFF.